The entry below gives a single T cell receptor beta chain sequence along with its context. The sample originates from a study of blood T cell repertoires in COVID-19. As for the study in general: Spain, Italy and the United States supplied samples that represented acute and convalescent COVID-19. Sources were T cells, B-cell-depleted T cells, or PBMCs; the material itself was cDNA or gDNA.

In the original processing: Reference gene primer amplification gave estimated nucleated cell counts. TCRdb's table, derived via immunoSEQ multiplex PCR, lists solely in-frame clones and lacks some. V and J calls and clone size are those listed in that table; D and trimming were worked out from the DNA. This sample has 250,000 to 350,000 clones, with 75% to 90% found just once. The germline CDR1 and CDR2 sequences are LGHNA and YSLEER. V lost 4 bases to trimming and J lost 0 bases; unmatched junction nucleotides: 5. This CDR3 has 17 amino acids. This receptor was identified in a woman in her 30s with active or convalescent COVID-19. The sample consisted of peripheral blood. The chain links TRBV4-3 to TRBJ2-1; 11 bases are a match to TRBD2. In DNA form, the CDR3 reads TGCGCCAGCAGCCCGGGACTAGCGGCAAGCTCCTACAATGAGCAGTTCTTC. The encoded protein is CASSPGLAASSYNEQFF.